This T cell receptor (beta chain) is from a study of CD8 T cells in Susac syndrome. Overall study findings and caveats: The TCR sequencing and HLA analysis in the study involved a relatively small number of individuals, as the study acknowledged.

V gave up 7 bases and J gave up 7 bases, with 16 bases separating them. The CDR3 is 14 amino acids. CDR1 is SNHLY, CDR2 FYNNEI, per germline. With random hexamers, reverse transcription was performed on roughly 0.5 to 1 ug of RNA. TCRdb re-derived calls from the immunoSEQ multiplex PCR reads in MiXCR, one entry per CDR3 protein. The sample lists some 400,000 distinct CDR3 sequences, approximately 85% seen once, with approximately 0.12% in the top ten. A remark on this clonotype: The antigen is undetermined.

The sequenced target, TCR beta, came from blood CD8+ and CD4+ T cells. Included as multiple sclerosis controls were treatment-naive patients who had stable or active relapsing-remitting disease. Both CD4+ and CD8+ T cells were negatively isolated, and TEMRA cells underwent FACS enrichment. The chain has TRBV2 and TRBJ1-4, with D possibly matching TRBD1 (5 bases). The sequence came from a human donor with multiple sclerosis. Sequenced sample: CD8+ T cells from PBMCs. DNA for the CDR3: TGTGCCAGCATTCCGGCAGGGACGTTTGAAAAACTGTTTTTT. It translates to CASIPAGTFEKLFF.